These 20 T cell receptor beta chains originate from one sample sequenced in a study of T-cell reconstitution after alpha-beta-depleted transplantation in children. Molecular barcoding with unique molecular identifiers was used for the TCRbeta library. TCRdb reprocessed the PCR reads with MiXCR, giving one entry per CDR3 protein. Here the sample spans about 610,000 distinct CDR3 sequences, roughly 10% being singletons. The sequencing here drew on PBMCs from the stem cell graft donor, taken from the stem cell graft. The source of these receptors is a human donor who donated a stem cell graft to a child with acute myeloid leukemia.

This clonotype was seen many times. The DNA of the CDR3 is TGTGCCAGCAGTTTCCCTCCCGGGACAGGTAGGGCCAACGTCCTGACTTTC. It translates to CASSFPPGTGRANVLTF. The J gene is TRBJ2-6, the V gene TRBV28; 8 bases fit TRBD1. The CDR3 totals 17 residues. With 3 bases clipped from V and 5 bases from J, the junction kept 9 bases outside the gene matches. Germline V gene data show CDR1 as MDHEN and CDR2 as SYDVKM.

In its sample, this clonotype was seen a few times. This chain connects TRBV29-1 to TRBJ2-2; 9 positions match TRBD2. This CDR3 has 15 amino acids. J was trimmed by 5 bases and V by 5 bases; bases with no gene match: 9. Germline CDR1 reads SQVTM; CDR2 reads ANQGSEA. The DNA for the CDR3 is TGCAGCGTTCCTAGGGCGGGAGGGCCAACCGGGGAGCTGTTTTTT. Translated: CSVPRAGGPTGELFF.

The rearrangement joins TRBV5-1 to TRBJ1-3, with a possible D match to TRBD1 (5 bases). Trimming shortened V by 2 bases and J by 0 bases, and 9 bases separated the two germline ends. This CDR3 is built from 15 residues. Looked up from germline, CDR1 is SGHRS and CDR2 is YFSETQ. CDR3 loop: CASSFGGNSGNTIYF. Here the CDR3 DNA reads TGCGCCAGCAGCTTCGGGGGAAACTCTGGAAACACCATATATTTT.

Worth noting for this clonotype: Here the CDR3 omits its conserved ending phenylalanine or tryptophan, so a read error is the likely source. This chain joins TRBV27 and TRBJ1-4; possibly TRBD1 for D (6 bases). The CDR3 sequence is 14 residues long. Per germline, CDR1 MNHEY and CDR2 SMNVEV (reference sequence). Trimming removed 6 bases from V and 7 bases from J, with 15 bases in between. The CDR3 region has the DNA TGTGCCAGCAGAAATAGGGGGAGCGGTGAAAAACTGTTTTGT. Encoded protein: CASRNRGSGEKLFC.

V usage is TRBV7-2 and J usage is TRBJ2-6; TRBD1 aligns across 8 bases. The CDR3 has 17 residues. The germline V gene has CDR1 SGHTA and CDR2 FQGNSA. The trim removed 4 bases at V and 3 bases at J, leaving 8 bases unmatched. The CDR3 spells CASSSGQALGGANVLTF. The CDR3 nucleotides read TGTGCCAGCAGCTCGGGACAGGCCTTGGGTGGGGCCAACGTCCTGACTTTC.

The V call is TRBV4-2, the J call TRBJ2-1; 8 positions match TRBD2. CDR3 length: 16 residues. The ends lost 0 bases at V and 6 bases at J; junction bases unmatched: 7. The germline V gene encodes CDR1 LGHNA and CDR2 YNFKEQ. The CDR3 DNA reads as TGTGCCAGCAGCCAAGACACTAGCGGTGAGGTCAATGAGCAGTTCTTC. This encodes CASSQDTSGEVNEQFF.

CDR3 bases: TGCGCCAGCAGCTTTCGACAGAATAAAGATTCACCCCTCCACTTT. Its protein is CASSFRQNKDSPLHF. The chain combines TRBV5-1 with TRBJ1-6; D possibly corresponds to TRBD1 (5 bases). The CDR3 is 15 residues long. Per the germline V gene, CDR1 is SGHRS and CDR2 is YFSETQ. Trimming stripped 2 bases from V and 8 bases from J, with 14 bases between.

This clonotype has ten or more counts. CDR3 loop: CSVGSSGYAYEQYF. CDR3 coding DNA: TGCAGCGTGGGATCTAGCGGCTATGCCTACGAGCAGTACTTC. The genes are TRBV29-1 and TRBJ2-7, with 7 positions matching TRBD2. Germline V lookup: CDR1 SQVTM, CDR2 ANQGSEA. The CDR3 loop spans 14 amino acids. With 6 bases clipped from V and 2 bases from J, the junction kept 10 bases outside the gene matches.

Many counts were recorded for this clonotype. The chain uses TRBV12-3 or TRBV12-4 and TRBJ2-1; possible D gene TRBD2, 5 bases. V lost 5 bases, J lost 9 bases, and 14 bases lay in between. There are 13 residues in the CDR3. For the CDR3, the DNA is TGTGCCAGCAGTGCCGGACTTACCGGTGAGCAGTTCTTC. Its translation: CASSAGLTGEQFF.

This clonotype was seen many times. CDR3 bases: TGTGCCACCAGCAGAGTAGAGCCCCAATACACTGAAGCTTTCTTT. Translating gives CATSRVEPQYTEAFF. This sequence joins TRBV15 and TRBJ1-1; no clear D. Germline values: CDR1 LNHNV, CDR2 YYDKDF (reference sequence). CDR3 length: 15 amino acids. With 1 base removed from V and 3 bases from J, the gap between germline ends came to 12 bases.

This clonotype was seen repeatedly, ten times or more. CDR3 nucleotides: TGCGCCAGCAGCAACAAATCTGGGACGGCTTCTGGGGCCAACGTCCTGACTTTC. Translation gives CASSNKSGTASGANVLTF. The chain links TRBV5-1 to TRBJ2-6; the D gene could be TRBD1 or TRBD2 (5 bases each). The V gene lost 4 bases and the J gene lost 1 base, with 18 bases spanning the gap. Germline CDR1 reads SGHRS; CDR2 reads YFSETQ. The CDR3 runs to 18 residues.

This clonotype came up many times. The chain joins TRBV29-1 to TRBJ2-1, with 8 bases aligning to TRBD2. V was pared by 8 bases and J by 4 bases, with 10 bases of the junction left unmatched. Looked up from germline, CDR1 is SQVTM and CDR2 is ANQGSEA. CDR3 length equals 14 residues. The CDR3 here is CSPTGASGYNEQFF. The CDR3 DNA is TGCAGCCCTACCGGCGCTAGCGGGTACAATGAGCAGTTCTTC.

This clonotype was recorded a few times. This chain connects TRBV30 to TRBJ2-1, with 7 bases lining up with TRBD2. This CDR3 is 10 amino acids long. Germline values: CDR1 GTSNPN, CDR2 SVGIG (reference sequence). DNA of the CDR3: TGTGTTCTAGCGGACAATGAGCAGTTCTTC. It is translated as CVLADNEQFF.

The CDR3 DNA is TGCAGTGCTAGGTTATTAGCGTCCTACGAGCAGTACTTC. It yields the protein CSARLLASYEQYF. V and J are TRBV20-1 and TRBJ2-7; the D gene is possibly TRBD2 (5 bases). V was shortened by 3 bases and J by 1 base, with 10 bases between the two germline ends. CDR1 DFQATT and CDR2 SNEGSKA come from the germline V gene (reference sequence). The CDR3 has 13 residues.

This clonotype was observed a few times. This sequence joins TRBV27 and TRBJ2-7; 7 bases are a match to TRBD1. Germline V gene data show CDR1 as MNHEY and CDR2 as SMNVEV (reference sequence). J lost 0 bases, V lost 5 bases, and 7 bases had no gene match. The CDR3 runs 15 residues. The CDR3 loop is CASSTGQDHSYEQYF. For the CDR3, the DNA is TGTGCCAGCAGTACTGGACAGGACCACTCCTACGAGCAGTACTTC.

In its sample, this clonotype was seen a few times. The CDR3 protein is CASSLGGNNYGYTF. The CDR3 DNA reads TGTGCCAGCAGTTTGGGAGGGAATAACTATGGCTACACCTTC. The chain employs TRBV12-3 or TRBV12-4 and TRBJ1-2; D unclear. The CDR3 is made up of 14 amino acids. The germline V and J ends were trimmed by 3 bases and 1 base, with 9 bases remaining between them.

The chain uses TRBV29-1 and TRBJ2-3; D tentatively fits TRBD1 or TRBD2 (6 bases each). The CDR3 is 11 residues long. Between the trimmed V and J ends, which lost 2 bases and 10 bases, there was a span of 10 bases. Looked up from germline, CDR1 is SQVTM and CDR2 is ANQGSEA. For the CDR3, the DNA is TGCAGCGTTGAAAGGGGGGCACCGCAGTATTTT. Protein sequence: CSVERGAPQYF.

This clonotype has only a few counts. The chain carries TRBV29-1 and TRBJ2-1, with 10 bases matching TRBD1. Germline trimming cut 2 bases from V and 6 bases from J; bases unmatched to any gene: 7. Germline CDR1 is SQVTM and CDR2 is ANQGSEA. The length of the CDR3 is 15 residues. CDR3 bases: TGCAGCGTTGAACTGGGACAGGGGAAAGGCAATGAGCAGTTCTTC. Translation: CSVELGQGKGNEQFF.

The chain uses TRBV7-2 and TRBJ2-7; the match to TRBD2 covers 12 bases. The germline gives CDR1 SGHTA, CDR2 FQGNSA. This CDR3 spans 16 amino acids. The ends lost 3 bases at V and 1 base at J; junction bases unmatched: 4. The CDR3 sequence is CASSLGGLAGSYEQYF. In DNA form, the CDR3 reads TGTGCCAGCAGCTTGGGGGGACTAGCGGGTTCCTACGAGCAGTACTTC.

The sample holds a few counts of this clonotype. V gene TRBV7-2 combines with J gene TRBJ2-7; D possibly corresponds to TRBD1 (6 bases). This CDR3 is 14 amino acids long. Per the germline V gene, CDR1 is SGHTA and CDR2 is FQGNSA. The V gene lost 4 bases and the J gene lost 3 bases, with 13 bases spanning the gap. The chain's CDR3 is CASSSYTGLYEQYF. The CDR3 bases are TGTGCCAGCAGCTCGTACACAGGGCTCTACGAGCAGTACTTC. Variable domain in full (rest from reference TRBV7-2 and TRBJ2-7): GAGVSQSPSNKVTEKGKDVELRCDPISGHTALYWYRQSLGQGLEFLIYFQGNSAPDKSGLPSDRFSAERTGGSVSTLTIQRTQQEDSAVYLCASSSYTGLYEQYFGPGTRLTVT.